These 17 T cell receptor beta chains were all obtained from the same sample, sequenced in a study of shared clonotypes between healthy human individuals. The table came from immunoSEQ multiplex PCR; TCRdb's copy has only in-frame clones and leaves some out. The profile covers 2,500,000 or so clones, with more than 85% appearing a single time and roughly 0.36% taken by the ten largest. Sequenced sample: naive CD4+ T cells from PBMCs. Subset denoted: CD45RA+ positively selected. The source of these receptors is a man between 18 and 35 years old in good health. Some clones in this sample may be carry-over from other donors' samples.

The chain joins TRBV5-4 to TRBJ2-1; 9 bases are a match to TRBD2. V shed 5 bases, J shed 4 bases, and the junction held 7 bases outside the gene matches. The CDR3 loop spans 15 amino acids. CDR1 and CDR2 (germline): SGHNT, YYREEE (reference sequence). The CDR3 reads CASSRAGGAYNEQFF. As DNA, the CDR3 is TGTGCCAGCAGTCGAGCGGGAGGCGCTTACAATGAGCAGTTCTTC.

The rearrangement links TRBV28 to TRBJ1-2; D remains ambiguous. Germline V lookup: CDR1 MDHEN, CDR2 SYDVKM. The CDR3 is made up of 14 amino acids. V shed 8 bases and J shed 7 bases, with 20 bases lying between them. The CDR3: CASWDRASRRGYTF. Written as DNA, the CDR3 is TGTGCCAGCTGGGATCGGGCCTCCCGCCGTGGCTACACCTTC.

The chain links TRBV28 to TRBJ2-6, with D uncertain. The length of the CDR3 is 15 residues. Germline CDR1 is MDHEN and CDR2 is SYDVKM. The V end lost 3 bases, the J end lost 0 bases, and 6 bases lay between the germline ends. The CDR3 DNA reads as TGTGCCAGCAGTTTGATCCCCTCTGGGGCCAACGTCCTGACTTTC. It yields the protein CASSLIPSGANVLTF. Full variable domain (missing parts from reference TRBV28 and TRBJ2-6): DVKVTQSSRYLVKRTGEKVFLECVQDMDHENMFWYRQDPGLGLRLIYFSYDVKMKEKGDIPEGYSVSREKKERFSLILESASTNQTSMYLCASSLIPSGANVLTFGAGSRLTVL.

V is TRBV5-1 and J is TRBJ2-3; tentative D call: TRBD2 (5 bases). V was pared by 0 bases and J by 2 bases, with 10 bases between. This CDR3 has 15 amino acids. The V gene's germline CDR1 is SGHRS and CDR2 YFSETQ. This CDR3 reads CASSLALGVTDTQYF. The CDR3 DNA reads TGCGCCAGCAGCTTGGCTCTGGGAGTCACAGATACGCAGTATTTT.

The chain uses TRBV5-8 and TRBJ2-5; a weak D match, TRBD2 (6 bases). CDR1 and CDR2 (germline): SGHTS, YDEGEE. The CDR3 length is 16 residues. The germline V and J ends were trimmed by 3 bases and 2 bases, with 17 bases remaining between them. The CDR3 protein is CASSSSGLGRQETQYF. The CDR3 bases are TGTGCCAGCAGCTCATCGGGACTCGGCAGACAAGAGACCCAGTACTTC. The full variable domain, its missing parts supplied by reference TRBV5-8 and TRBJ2-5, is EAGVTQSPTHLIKTRGQQATLRCSPISGHTSVYWYQQALGLGLQFLLWYDEGEERNRGNFPPRFSGRQFPNYSSELNVNALELEDSALYLCASSSSGLGRQETQYFGPGTRLLVL.

This sequence joins TRBV19 and TRBJ1-2; D is undetermined. Germline V gene lookup returns CDR1 LNHDA and CDR2 SQIVND (reference sequence). V was clipped by 5 bases and J by 8 bases, with 21 bases between them. The CDR3 runs to 15 residues. The CDR3 region is CASSPGRNGFFGYTF. The CDR3, as DNA: TGTGCCAGTAGTCCCGGTCGGAACGGTTTCTTCGGCTACACCTTC. Combining the CDR3 with reference TRBV19 and TRBJ1-2 gives the whole variable domain DGGITQSPKYLFRKEGQNVTLSCEQNLNHDAMYWYRQDPGQGLRLIYYSQIVNDFQKGDIAEGYSVSREKKESFPLTVTSAQKNPTAFYLCASSPGRNGFFGYTFGSGTRLTVV.

The chain uses TRBV6-5 and TRBJ1-3; no clear D. The germline gives CDR1 MNHEY, CDR2 SVGAGI. The germline V and J ends were trimmed by 0 bases and 0 bases, with 6 bases remaining between them. The CDR3 consists of 15 residues. DNA of the CDR3: TGTGCCAGCAGTTACTCATTCATCTCTGGAAACACCATATATTTT. It specifies CASSYSFISGNTIYF.

The chain combines TRBV7-8 with TRBJ1-5; no clear D. Germline values: CDR1 SGHVS, CDR2 FQNEAQ. V lost 2 bases and J lost 6, with 8 bases in between. This CDR3 is 13 amino acids long. The CDR3 spells CASSLNSFQPQHF. In DNA, the CDR3 is TGTGCCAGCAGCTTAAACTCATTTCAGCCCCAGCATTTT.

The rearrangement uses TRBV27 and TRBJ2-3, with unresolved D. The V end was cut by 2 bases, the J end by 0 bases, with 12 bases between. This CDR3 spans 16 amino acids. Germline values: CDR1 MNHEY, CDR2 SMNVEV (reference sequence). CDR3 amino acids: CASSLMGGASTDTQYF. In nucleotides, the CDR3 is TGTGCCAGCAGTTTAATGGGCGGAGCTAGCACAGATACGCAGTATTTT.

This clone was recorded once. The J gene is TRBJ1-1, the V gene TRBV7-2; weak D call: TRBD1 (6 bases). The germline V gene encodes CDR1 SGHTA and CDR2 FQGNSA. Trimming shortened V by 4 bases and J by 5 bases, and 14 bases separated the two germline ends. The CDR3 is made up of 14 amino acids. The CDR3 DNA sequence: TGTGCCAGCAGCTCCTTCCGGGGGCGAACTGAAGCTTTCTTT. This sequence encodes CASSSFRGRTEAFF.

The rearrangement links TRBV27 to TRBJ1-1, with D tentatively TRBD1 (6 bases). The CDR3 is 14 residues long. Germline V gives CDR1 MNHEY, CDR2 SMNVEV (reference sequence). V lost 8 bases and J lost 0, with 13 bases in between. The CDR3 loop is CASRTVKLNTEAFF. The CDR3 coding sequence is TGTGCCAGCCGGACAGTGAAATTGAACACTGAAGCTTTCTTT.

This clone has just a few counts. The junction differs from germline at one of its ends, possibly a read error. This chain joins TRBV7-3 and TRBJ2-7; D may correspond to TRBD1 or TRBD2 (7 bases each). CDR3 size: 13 residues. The V gene's germline CDR1 is SGHTA and CDR2 FQGTGA. DNA of the CDR3: TGTGCCAGCAGCCCTCCAGGGGGGGGATTGTTAACTTTC. Protein sequence: CASSPPGGGLLTF. Combining the CDR3 with reference TRBV7-3 and TRBJ2-7 gives the whole variable domain GAGVSQTPSNKVTEKGKYVELRCDPISGHTALYWYRQSLGQGPEFLIYFQGTGAADDSGLPNDRFFAVRPEGSVSTLKIQRTERGDSAVYLCASSPPGGGLLTFGPGTRLTVT.

This sequence joins TRBV10-3 and TRBJ2-3; D unclear. V was cut by 7 bases and J by 5 bases, with 19 bases left in between. In germline, CDR1 is ENHRY, CDR2 SYGVKD. This CDR3 spans 15 amino acids. Here the CDR3 reads CAITQTRERGDTQYF. The CDR3 bases are TGTGCCATCACCCAGACCCGCGAACGAGGAGATACGCAGTATTTT.

V gene TRBV19 combines with J gene TRBJ2-2; D might be TRBD2 (6 bases). Germline V gives CDR1 LNHDA, CDR2 SQIVND (reference sequence). The CDR3 has 13 residues. The V gene lost 5 bases and the J gene lost 6 bases, with 10 bases spanning the gap. The CDR3 region has the DNA TGTGCCAGTAGTTCTAGCGTGGCCGGGGAGCTGTTTTTT. Its translation is CASSSSVAGELFF.

The V gene is TRBV27, the J gene TRBJ2-2; TRBD2 matches at 7 bases. The ends lost 6 bases at V and 6 bases at J; junction bases unmatched: 16. This CDR3 is built from 17 residues. The V gene's germline CDR1 is MNHEY and CDR2 SMNVEV (reference sequence). DNA of the CDR3: TGTGCCAGCAGCCTAACGGGGCGGGAGAGCCGGCCCGGGGAGCTGTTTTTT. Amino acids: CASSLTGRESRPGELFF.

This chain uses TRBV5-1 with TRBJ2-1, with TRBD2 identical over 13 bases. Germline V lookup: CDR1 SGHRS, CDR2 YFSETQ. This CDR3 has 17 residues. V shed 2 bases, J shed 3 bases, and the junction held 5 bases outside the gene matches. The CDR3 coding sequence is TGCGCCAGCAGCTTCGGACTAGCGGGAGCGAACTACAATGAGCAGTTCTTC. Translating gives CASSFGLAGANYNEQFF.

The chain joins TRBV25-1 to TRBJ2-7; TRBD2 matches at 9 bases. The CDR3 contains 14 residues. Trimming took 5 bases from V and 6 from J; bases not matched to a gene: 8. Germline loops: CDR1 MGHDK, CDR2 SYGVNS. CDR3 sequence (DNA): TGTGCCAGCAGTCCACCGGGACTAGCCGGCGAGCAGTACTTC. Its protein is CASSPPGLAGEQYF.